The T cell receptor beta chain described here comes from a study of OX40 agonist ivuxolimab in advanced cancers. Libraries were prepared by immunoSEQ multiplex PCR; TCRdb keeps only in-frame clonotypes and omits some of them. The sample shows 40,000 to 60,000 clones, roughly 80% of them seen only once. The germline V and J ends were trimmed by 4 bases and 5 bases, with 14 bases remaining between them. The CDR3 has 14 amino acids. Germline V lookup: CDR1 MNHEY, CDR2 SMNVEV (reference sequence). This TCR derives from an adult with an advanced solid tumor such as melanoma, head and neck, liver or kidney cancer. The sample in question was CD4+ or CD8+ T cells sorted from blood, obtained in a trial of the OX40 agonist ivuxolimab. This chain joins TRBV27 and TRBJ1-1; D unresolved. The CDR3 DNA is TGTGCCAGCAGTTCTCGGGAAGGTAGGACTGAAGCTTTCTTT. It encodes CASSSREGRTEAFF.